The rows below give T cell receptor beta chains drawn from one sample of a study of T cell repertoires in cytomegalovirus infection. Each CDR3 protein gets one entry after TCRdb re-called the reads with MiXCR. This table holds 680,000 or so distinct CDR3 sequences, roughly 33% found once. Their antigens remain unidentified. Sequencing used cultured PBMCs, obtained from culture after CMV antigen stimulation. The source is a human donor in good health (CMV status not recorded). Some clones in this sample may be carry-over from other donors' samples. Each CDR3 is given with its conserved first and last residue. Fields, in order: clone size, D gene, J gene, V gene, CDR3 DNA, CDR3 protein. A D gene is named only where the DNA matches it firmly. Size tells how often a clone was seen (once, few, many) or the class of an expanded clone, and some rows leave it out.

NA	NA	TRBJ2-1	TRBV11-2	TGTGCCAGCAGCTTGGTAGGGGCCAACAATGAGCAGTTCTTC	CASSLVGANNEQFF
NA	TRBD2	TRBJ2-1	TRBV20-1	TGCAGTGCTAGAGGGACTAGCGGGGCTGACAATGAGCAGTTCTTC	CSARGTSGADNEQFF
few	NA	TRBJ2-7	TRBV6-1	TGTGCCAGCAGTGTATTTCGGGAGTCTCTAGCGCGTGCCTACGAGCAGTACTTC	CASSVFRESLARAYEQYF
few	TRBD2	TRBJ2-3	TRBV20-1	TGCAGTGCATCTCCCTTAGCGGGGGGGCCAGATACGCAGTATTTT	CSASPLAGGPDTQYF
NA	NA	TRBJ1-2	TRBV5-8	TGTGCCAGCAGGCCCTACGTTGGGGGGCTCTCTGGCTACACCTTC	CASRPYVGGLSGYTF
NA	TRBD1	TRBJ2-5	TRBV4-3	TGCGCCAGCAGCTGGAAACAGGGGGTAGGGACCCAGTACTTC	CASSWKQGVGTQYF
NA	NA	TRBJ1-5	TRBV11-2	TGTGCCAGCAGCCGGTCATTAGGGAGTTTTCAGCCCCAGCATTTT	CASSRSLGSFQPQHF
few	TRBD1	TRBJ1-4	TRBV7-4	TGTGCCAGCAGGGGGACAGTTTCTGCAACTAATGAAAAACTGTTTTTT	CASRGTVSATNEKLFF
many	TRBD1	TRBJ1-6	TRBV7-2	TGTGCCAGCAGACCTGACAGGGGACGCAATTCACCCCTCCACTTT	CASRPDRGRNSPLHF
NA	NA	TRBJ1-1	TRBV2	TGTGCCAGCACGGCCGGGCTTCGAGACACTGAAGCTTTCTTT	CASTAGLRDTEAFF
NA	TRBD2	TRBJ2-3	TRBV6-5	TGTGCCAGCAGTTACGCGCCATCGGGACTAGCGGTCACAGATACGCAGTATTTT	CASSYAPSGLAVTDTQYF
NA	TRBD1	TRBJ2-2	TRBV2	TGTGCCAGCGGCCAGACAGGGGGCCACGGGGAGCTGTTTTTT	CASGQTGGHGELFF